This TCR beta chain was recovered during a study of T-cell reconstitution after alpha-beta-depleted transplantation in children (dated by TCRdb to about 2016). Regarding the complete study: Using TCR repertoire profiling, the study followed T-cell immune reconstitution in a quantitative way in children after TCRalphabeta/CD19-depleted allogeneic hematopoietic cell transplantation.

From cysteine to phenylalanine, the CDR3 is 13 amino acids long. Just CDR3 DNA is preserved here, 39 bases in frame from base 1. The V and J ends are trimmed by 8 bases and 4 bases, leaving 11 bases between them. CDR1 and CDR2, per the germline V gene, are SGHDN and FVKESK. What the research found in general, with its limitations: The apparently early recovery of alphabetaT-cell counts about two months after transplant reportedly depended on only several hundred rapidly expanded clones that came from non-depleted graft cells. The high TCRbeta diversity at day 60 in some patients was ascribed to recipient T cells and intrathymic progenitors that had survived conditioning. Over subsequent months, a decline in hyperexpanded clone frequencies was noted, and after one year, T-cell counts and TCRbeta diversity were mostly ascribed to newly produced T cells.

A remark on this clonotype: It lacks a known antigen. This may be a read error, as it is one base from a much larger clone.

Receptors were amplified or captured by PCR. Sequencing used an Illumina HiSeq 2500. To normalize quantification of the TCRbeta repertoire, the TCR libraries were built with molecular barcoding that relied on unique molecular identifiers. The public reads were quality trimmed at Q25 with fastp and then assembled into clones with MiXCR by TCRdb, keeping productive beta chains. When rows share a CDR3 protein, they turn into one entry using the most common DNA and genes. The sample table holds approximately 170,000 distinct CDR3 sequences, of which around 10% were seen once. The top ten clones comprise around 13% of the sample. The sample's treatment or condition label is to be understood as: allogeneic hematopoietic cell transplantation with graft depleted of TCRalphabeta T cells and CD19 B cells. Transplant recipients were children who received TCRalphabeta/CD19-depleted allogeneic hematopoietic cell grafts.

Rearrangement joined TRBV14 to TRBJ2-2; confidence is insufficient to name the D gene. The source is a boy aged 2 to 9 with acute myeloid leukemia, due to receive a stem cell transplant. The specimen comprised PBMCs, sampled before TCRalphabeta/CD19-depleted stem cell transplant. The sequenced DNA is TGTGCCAGCGGCGTGGTCGGCACCGGGGAGCTGTTTTTT. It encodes CASGVVGTGELFF.